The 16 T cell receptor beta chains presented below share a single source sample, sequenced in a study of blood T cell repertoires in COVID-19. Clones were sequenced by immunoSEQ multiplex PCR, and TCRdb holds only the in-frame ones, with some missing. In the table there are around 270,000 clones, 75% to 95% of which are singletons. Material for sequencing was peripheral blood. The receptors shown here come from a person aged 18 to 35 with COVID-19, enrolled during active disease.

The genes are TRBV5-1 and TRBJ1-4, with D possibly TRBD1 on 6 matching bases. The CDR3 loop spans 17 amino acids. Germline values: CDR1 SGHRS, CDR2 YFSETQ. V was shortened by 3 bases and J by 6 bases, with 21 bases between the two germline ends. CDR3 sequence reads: CASSSGQGLRFYEKLFF. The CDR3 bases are TGCGCCAGCAGCTCCGGCCAGGGGCTTAGATTCTATGAAAAACTGTTTTTT. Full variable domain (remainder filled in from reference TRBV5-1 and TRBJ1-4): KAGVTQTPRYLIKTRGQQVTLSCSPISGHRSVSWYQQTPGQGLQFLFEYFSETQRNKGNFPGRFSGRQFSNSRSEMNVSTLELGDSALYLCASSSGQGLRFYEKLFFGSGTQLSVL.

CDR3 sequence: CASRWTSGRLETQYF. The CDR3 nucleotides are TGTGCCAGCCGCTGGACTAGCGGGAGGCTGGAGACCCAGTACTTC. The V and J genes are TRBV7-9 and TRBJ2-5; 14 nucleotides line up with TRBD2. This CDR3 region has 15 residues. V lost 8 bases, J lost 5 bases, and 7 bases stayed unmatched. Germline-derived CDR1 and CDR2 are SEHNR and FQNEAQ (reference sequence).

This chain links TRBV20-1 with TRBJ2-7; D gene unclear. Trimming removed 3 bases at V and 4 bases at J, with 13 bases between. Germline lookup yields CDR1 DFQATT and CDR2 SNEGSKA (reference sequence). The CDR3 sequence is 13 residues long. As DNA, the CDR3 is TGCAGTGCTAGTTATAATTATGCGTACGAGCAGTACTTC. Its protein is CSASYNYAYEQYF.

The CDR3 sequence: CSVEGGGINEKLFF. The CDR3 nucleotides are TGCAGCGTTGAAGGGGGCGGTATTAATGAAAAACTGTTTTTT. The chain employs TRBV29-1 and TRBJ1-4, with D possibly being TRBD1 (5 bases). This CDR3 region has 14 residues. From germline, CDR1 is SQVTM and CDR2 ANQGSEA. Trimming stripped 1 base from V and 4 bases from J, with 10 bases between.

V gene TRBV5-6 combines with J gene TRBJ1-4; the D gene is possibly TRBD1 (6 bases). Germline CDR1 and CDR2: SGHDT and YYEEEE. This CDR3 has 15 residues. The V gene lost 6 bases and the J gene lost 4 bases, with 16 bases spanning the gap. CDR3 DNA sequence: TGTGCCAGCAACCAGGGGCCAGGTTATAATGAAAAACTGTTTTTT. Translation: CASNQGPGYNEKLFF.

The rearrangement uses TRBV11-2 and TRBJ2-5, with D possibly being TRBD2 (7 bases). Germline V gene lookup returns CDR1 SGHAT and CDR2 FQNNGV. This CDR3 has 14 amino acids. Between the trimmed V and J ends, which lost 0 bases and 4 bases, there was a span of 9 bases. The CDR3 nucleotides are TGTGCCAGCAGCTTAGAACGGGGGGCAGAGACCCAGTACTTC. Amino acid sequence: CASSLERGAETQYF.

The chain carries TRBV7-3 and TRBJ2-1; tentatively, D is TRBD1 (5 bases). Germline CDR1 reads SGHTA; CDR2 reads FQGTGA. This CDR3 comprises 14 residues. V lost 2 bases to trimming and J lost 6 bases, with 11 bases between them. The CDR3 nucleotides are TGTGCCAGCAGCTTAGACCAGGGTTCCAATGAGCAGTTCTTC. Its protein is CASSLDQGSNEQFF.

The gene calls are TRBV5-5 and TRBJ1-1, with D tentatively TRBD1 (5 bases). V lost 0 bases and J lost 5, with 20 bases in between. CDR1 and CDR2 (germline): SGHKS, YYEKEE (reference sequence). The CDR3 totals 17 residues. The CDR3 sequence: CASSLDLLGGRKTEAFF. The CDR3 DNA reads TGTGCCAGCAGCTTGGACCTTCTGGGGGGGAGGAAGACTGAAGCTTTCTTT. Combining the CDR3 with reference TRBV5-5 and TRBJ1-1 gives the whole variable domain DAGVTQSPTHLIKTRGQQVTLRCSPISGHKSVSWYQQVLGQGPQFIFQYYEKEERGRGNFPDRFSARQFPNYSSELNVNALLLGDSALYLCASSLDLLGGRKTEAFFGQGTRLTVV.

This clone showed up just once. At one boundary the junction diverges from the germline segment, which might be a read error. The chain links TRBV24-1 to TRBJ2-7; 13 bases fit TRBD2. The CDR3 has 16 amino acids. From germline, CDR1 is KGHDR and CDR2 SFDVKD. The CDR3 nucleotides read TGTGCCACCAGTCATTTCGGGACTAGCGGGACATACGAGCAGTACTTC. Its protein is CATSHFGTSGTYEQYF.

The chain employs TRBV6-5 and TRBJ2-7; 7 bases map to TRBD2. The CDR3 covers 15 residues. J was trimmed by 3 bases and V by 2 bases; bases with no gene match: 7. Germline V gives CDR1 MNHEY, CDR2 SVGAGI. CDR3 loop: CASSYTVAGLYEQYF. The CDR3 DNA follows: TGTGCCAGCAGTTACACGGTAGCGGGCCTCTACGAGCAGTACTTC.

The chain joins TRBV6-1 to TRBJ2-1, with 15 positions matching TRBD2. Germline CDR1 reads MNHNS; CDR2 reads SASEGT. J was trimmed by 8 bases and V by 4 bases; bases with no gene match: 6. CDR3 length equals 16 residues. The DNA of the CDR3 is TGTGCCAGCAGTGGAGAAGGACTAGCGGGAGGGGATGAGCAGTTCTTC. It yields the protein CASSGEGLAGGDEQFF.

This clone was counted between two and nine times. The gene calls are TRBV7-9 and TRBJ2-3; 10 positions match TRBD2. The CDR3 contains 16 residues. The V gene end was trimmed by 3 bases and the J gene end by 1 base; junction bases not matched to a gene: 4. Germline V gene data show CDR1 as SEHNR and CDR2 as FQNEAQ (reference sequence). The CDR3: CASSLLAGGGTDTQYF. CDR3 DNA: TGTGCCAGCAGCTTGTTAGCGGGAGGCGGCACAGATACGCAGTATTTT.

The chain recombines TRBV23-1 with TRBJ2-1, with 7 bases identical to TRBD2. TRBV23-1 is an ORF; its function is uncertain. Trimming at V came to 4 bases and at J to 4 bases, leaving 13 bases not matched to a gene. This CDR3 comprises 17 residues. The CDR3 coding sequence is TGCGCCAGCAGTCCCCTTCGAGGGGAGCGGGGTTACAATGAGCAGTTCTTC. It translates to CASSPLRGERGYNEQFF.

The CDR3 protein is CASSVLLAGGETQYF. CDR3 DNA sequence: TGTGCCAGCAGCGTCTTACTAGCGGGAGGAGAGACCCAGTACTTC. The rearrangement joins TRBV5-6 to TRBJ2-5; TRBD2 aligns across 12 bases. The V gene's germline CDR1 is SGHDT and CDR2 YYEEEE. Trimming removed 4 bases from V and 4 bases from J; junction bases left unmatched: 5. The CDR3 is 15 amino acids.

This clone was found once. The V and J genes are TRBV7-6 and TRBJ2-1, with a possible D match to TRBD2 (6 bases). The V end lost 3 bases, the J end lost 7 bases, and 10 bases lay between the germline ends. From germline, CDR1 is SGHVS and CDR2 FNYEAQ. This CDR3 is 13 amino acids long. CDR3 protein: CASSFALANEQFF. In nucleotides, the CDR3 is TGTGCCAGCAGCTTTGCTCTAGCGAATGAGCAGTTCTTC.

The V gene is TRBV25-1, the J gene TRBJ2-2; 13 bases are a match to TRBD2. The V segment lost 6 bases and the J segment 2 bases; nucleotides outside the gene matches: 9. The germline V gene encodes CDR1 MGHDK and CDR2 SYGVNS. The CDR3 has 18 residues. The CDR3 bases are TGTGCCAGCAGGGGAATCACTAGCGGGAGGGTAAACACCGGGGAGCTGTTTTTT. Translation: CASRGITSGRVNTGELFF.